This T cell receptor (beta chain) comes out of a study of T cells in localized non-small cell lung cancer (dated by TCRdb to the early 2020s). The study in broad terms: The study analyzed T cell repertoires of 200 to 250 early-stage NSCLC patients, comparing tumors and uninvolved tumor-adjacent lungs. The cohort consisted of approximately 240 treatment-naive NSCLC patients whose localized lung tumors had been resected. The mean age of the NSCLC patients was around 67 years, with 130 or so men and 107 women. Broad study findings and their caveats: A median of 57 of the top 100 tumor clones turned up in the paired uninvolved adjacent lung, and 25 to 35 of those clones also ranked among the top 100 of that same adjacent lung. Uninvolved tumor-adjacent lung showed the highest T cell clonality, higher than tumor, which suggests more focused antigenic responses in the uninvolved tumor-adjacent lung. Because multi-region tumor sequencing was not performed, intratumor heterogeneity could not be ruled out. Because the study design was exploratory, TCR variables were selected using unadjusted p-values without false-discovery rate correction. Longer overall survival was associated with higher T cell density in blood, whereas shorter survival was associated with higher clonality in adjacent lung.

TCR beta CDR3 regions were sequenced from DNA using the immunoSEQ Assay. Concerning the study's data processing: T cell density was computed as TCR beta template counts normalized to usable DNA estimated by amplifying housekeeping genes. Using the preseqR package, richness was estimated by extrapolating to 120,000 templates for tissue samples and 400,000 templates for PBMC samples. Clonality was defined by subtracting Pielou's evenness from one. Tissue-enriched TCRs were identified by differential abundance testing using productive amino-acid clonotypes, minimum total count 5 and alpha 0.1. Repertoire overlap between compartments was quantified with the Jaccard Index and Morisita Overlap Index. GLIPH grouped TCR beta CDR3s together with public tetramer-defined viral CDR3s, and a viral motif had to include at least three viral sequences and also show V-gene enrichment. Sourced from immuneACCESS, this table was stored by TCRdb with only in-frame sequences that have V and J called. A share of the clones is absent; for the studies checked, an unresolved V gene accounts for under half, and the remainder has no known explanation. D and trimming were read from the DNA, whereas the V and J calls and clone size are those reported in that table. Within this sample are more than 50,000 clones, with roughly four fifths of them counted one time only. Of the sample, about 20% falls within the top ten clones.

At diagnosis, tumor, uninvolved tumor-adjacent lung and peripheral blood were collected and then preserved as a mix of FFPE and fresh-frozen material. For TCR repertoire profiling, blood samples were analyzed in the form of peripheral blood mononuclear cells. From the cysteine up to the phenylalanine, the CDR3 has a length of 16 residues. The read is trimmed to its CDR3 DNA, 48 bases read in frame from base 1. In the germline V gene, CDR1 corresponds to SGHAT and CDR2 to FQNNGV. V is cut by 1 base and J by 4 bases, and the space between the germline ends is 16 bases. Remarks on this clone: It has no known antigen specificity. It has no much larger one-base neighbor in the sample; base qualities were not kept.

The specimen was peripheral blood, collected before any cancer treatment. Here the chain combines TRBV11-2 and TRBJ1-1; TRBD1 is possibly the D segment (6 matching bases). The TCR was taken from a female donor aged 60 or older with stage II squamous cell lung carcinoma. CDR3 region: CASSLGVGRGPTEAFF. The nucleotide sequence reads as follows: TGTGCCAGCAGCTTAGGGGTGGGCAGGGGTCCCACTGAAGCTTTCTTT.